These 27 T cell receptor beta chains came from one sample sequenced in a study of cytomegalovirus exposure and HLA in healthy donors. PCR amplification relied on 60 Vbeta primers (plus 13 Jbeta primers). Assay: immunoSEQ multiplex PCR; the TCRdb copy retains only in-frame clones and omits some. The sample has about 160,000 clones, almost 80% seen once; the top ten hold 1.4% to 1.5%. Sequencing was carried out using PBMCs. The receptors originated from a male donor in good health and CMV-seronegative.

J is TRBJ2-5 and V is TRBV7-6; no firm D call. The ends were cut back, 5 bases at V and 5 bases at J, with 6 bases in the middle. The CDR3 length is 11 residues. Germline V gene lookup returns CDR1 SGHVS and CDR2 FNYEAQ. The CDR3 DNA is TGTGCCAGCAGCATCCGGGAGACCCAGTACTTC. It yields the protein CASSIRETQYF.

The genes are TRBV11-3 and TRBJ2-1, with 14 bases fitting TRBD2. J was trimmed by 7 bases and V by 5 bases; bases with no gene match: 4. This CDR3 spans 15 amino acids. The germline CDR1 and CDR2 sequences are SGHNT and YENEEA. The CDR3 loop is CASSPGLAGANEQFF. In DNA, the CDR3 is TGTGCCAGCAGCCCGGGACTAGCGGGAGCGAATGAGCAGTTCTTC. Using reference TRBV11-3 and TRBJ2-1 for the parts outside the CDR3, the full variable domain is EAGVVQSPRYKIIEKKQPVAFWCNPISGHNTLYWYLQNLGQGPELLIRYENEEAVDDSQLPKDRFSAERLKGVDSTLKIQPAELGDSAVYLCASSPGLAGANEQFFGPGTRLTVL.

This chain links TRBV30 with TRBJ2-7; TRBD2 matches 7 bases. The V segment lost 0 bases and the J segment 2 bases; nucleotides outside the gene matches: 13. Germline CDR1 GTSNPN, CDR2 SVGIG (reference sequence). This CDR3 has 17 amino acids. The CDR3 loop is CAWSVTGLGGSPYEQYF. DNA of the CDR3: TGTGCCTGGAGTGTAACCGGCCTGGGCGGGAGCCCCTACGAGCAGTACTTC.

About this clone itself: At the DNA level, this CDR3 is encoded by other sequences in the same sample as well. The chain's CDR3 is CASSVGTGAYEQYF. For the CDR3, the DNA is TGTGCCAGCAGCGTTGGAACAGGCGCCTACGAGCAGTACTTC. This chain joins TRBV9 and TRBJ2-7; a possible D gene is TRBD1 (5 bases). Deletions cut 2 bases from V and 2 bases from J, with 11 bases between. The CDR3 loop spans 14 amino acids. Germline V lookup: CDR1 SGDLS, CDR2 YYNGEE.

The chain joins TRBV7-8 to TRBJ2-7; 9 positions agree with TRBD1. The length of the CDR3 is 13 residues. Germline assignment: CDR1 SGHVS and CDR2 FQNEAQ. V dropped 5 bases and J dropped 4; count of bases not matched to a gene: 3. CDR3: CASSRDRAYEQYF. The CDR3 coding sequence is TGTGCCAGCAGCCGGGACAGGGCATACGAGCAGTACTTC.

The chain links TRBV10-3 to TRBJ2-3; 8 nucleotides agree with TRBD2. The CDR3 sequence is 15 residues long. V shed 5 bases, J shed 2 bases, and the junction held 6 bases outside the gene matches. Per germline, CDR1 ENHRY and CDR2 SYGVKD. DNA of the CDR3: TGTGCCATCAGTACCGCGGGGGGCCACACAGATACGCAGTATTTT. Translating it yields CAISTAGGHTDTQYF.

CDR3 region: CASSSPVAGGPFPGELFF. The DNA of the CDR3 is TGCGCCAGCAGCTCCCCGGTAGCGGGAGGGCCGTTCCCCGGGGAGCTGTTTTTT. The chain recombines TRBV5-1 with TRBJ2-2, with TRBD2 identical over 11 bases. Germline V gene lookup returns CDR1 SGHRS and CDR2 YFSETQ. The CDR3 is 18 amino acids. Trimming removed 3 bases from V and 6 bases from J; junction bases left unmatched: 13.

The chain couples TRBV5-6 to TRBJ1-1; the D gene is possibly TRBD1 (6 bases). The CDR3 runs to 17 residues. Per the germline V gene, CDR1 is SGHDT and CDR2 is YYEEEE. With 4 bases removed from V and 5 bases from J, the gap between germline ends came to 24 bases. CDR3 nucleotides: TGTGCCAGCAGCCCCCCCCCACGGGGGGCGGGTAGAACTGAAGCTTTCTTT. Its translation is CASSPPPRGAGRTEAFF.

V usage is TRBV6-5 and J usage is TRBJ1-1, with D perhaps TRBD1 (5 bases). V dropped 2 bases and J dropped 1 base, with 11 bases sitting between them. Germline V lookup: CDR1 MNHEY, CDR2 SVGAGI. The length of the CDR3 is 15 residues. The CDR3 reads CASSYTRTGNTEAFF. The CDR3 DNA is TGTGCCAGCAGTTACACCCGAACAGGGAACACTGAAGCTTTCTTT.

The DNA for the CDR3 is TGTGCCAGCAGTACCAGGACCCGGGGGGATCAGCCCCAGCATTTT. It codes for CASSTRTRGDQPQHF. The rearrangement uses TRBV28 and TRBJ1-5, with a weak D call TRBD1 (5 bases). This CDR3 has 15 amino acids. CDR1 MDHEN and CDR2 SYDVKM come from the germline V gene. With 5 bases removed from V and 5 bases from J, the gap between germline ends came to 16 bases.

This rearrangement joins TRBV6-4 to TRBJ1-3; unclear D gene. Per the germline V gene, CDR1 is MRHNA and CDR2 is SNTAGT. CDR3 length: 15 amino acids. This CDR3 is CASSGGPISGNTIYF. The CDR3 DNA reads TGTGCAAGTTCGGGAGGGCCAATCTCTGGAAACACCATATATTTT.

V usage is TRBV5-1 and J usage is TRBJ2-1, with TRBD2 matching over 8 bases. Germline V lookup: CDR1 SGHRS, CDR2 YFSETQ. The CDR3 length is 18 residues. The J segment lost 0 bases and the V segment lost 4 bases, leaving 12 bases of the junction unmatched. The chain's CDR3 is CASSIGPSGSSSYNEQFF. The DNA of the CDR3 is TGCGCCAGCAGCATCGGACCTAGCGGGTCTAGCTCCTACAATGAGCAGTTCTTC.

This chain links TRBV5-1 with TRBJ2-5; D perhaps matches TRBD1 (5 bases). CDR3 length: 14 amino acids. Per germline, CDR1 SGHRS and CDR2 YFSETQ. V was clipped by 2 bases and J by 2 bases, with 10 bases between them. CDR3 bases: TGCGCCAGCAGCTTCTCAGGGTTGCAAGAGACCCAGTACTTC. Encoded protein: CASSFSGLQETQYF.

The chain is built from TRBV9 and TRBJ2-1, with D maybe TRBD2 (6 bases). Germline V gene sequence: CDR1 SGDLS, CDR2 YYNGEE. V gave up 0 bases and J gave up 8 bases, with 6 bases separating them. The CDR3 has 12 amino acids. The CDR3 loop is CASSVGGDEQFF. Here the CDR3 DNA reads TGTGCCAGCAGCGTAGGGGGGGATGAGCAGTTCTTC.

The CDR3 loop reads CASSLAPSGSITYEQYF. The CDR3 DNA follows: TGCGCCAGCAGCTTGGCGCCTAGCGGGAGTATCACCTACGAGCAGTACTTC. This chain joins TRBV5-1 and TRBJ2-7; 10 nucleotides match TRBD2. The junction had 8 bases not matched to a gene; V was cut back by 0 bases and J by 2 bases. Looked up from germline, CDR1 is SGHRS and CDR2 is YFSETQ. The CDR3 totals 17 residues.

The gene calls are TRBV19 and TRBJ2-5; 10 bases agree with TRBD2. J gave up 5 bases and V 5 bases, and 2 bases lay outside the gene matches. Germline values: CDR1 LNHDA, CDR2 SQIVND (reference sequence). The CDR3 runs to 13 residues. The CDR3: CASSLAGDETQYF. For the CDR3, the DNA is TGTGCCAGTAGTCTAGCGGGAGATGAGACCCAGTACTTC.

In this sample, this clone turned up a few times. The V and J genes are TRBV28 and TRBJ1-2, with TRBD1 matching over 10 bases. V lost 5 bases to trimming and J lost 6 bases; unmatched junction nucleotides: 3. In germline, CDR1 is MDHEN, CDR2 SYDVKM. The CDR3 sequence is 13 residues long. The CDR3 coding sequence is TGTGCCAGCAGTCCTGGGACAGGGGATGGCTACACCTTC. This encodes CASSPGTGDGYTF.

Comments on this clone: One end of the junction does not line up with germline, which may come from a read error. CDR3 DNA: TGTGCCAGCACTGAATCCCCGCCGGGACTAGCAGGCAATGAGCAGTTCTTC. It is translated as CASTESPPGLAGNEQFF. V gene TRBV6-1 combines with J gene TRBJ2-1; 9 nucleotides agree with TRBD2. Germline lookup yields CDR1 MNHNS and CDR2 SASEGT. This CDR3 has 17 amino acids.

This clone came up a few times. The chain is built from TRBV28 and TRBJ2-2, with no clear D. The CDR3 is 14 residues long. CDR1 is MDHEN and CDR2 is SYDVKM in the germline V gene. V lost 4 bases and J 9 bases, leaving 15 bases between the germline ends. CDR3 amino acids: CASSSAAGLRELFF. In DNA form, the CDR3 reads TGTGCCAGCAGTTCCGCAGCAGGTCTCCGGGAGCTGTTTTTT.

This clone has a handful of counts. This chain links TRBV6-5 with TRBJ2-3, with a weak D call TRBD1 (5 bases). Germline CDR1 and CDR2: MNHEY and SVGAGI. The CDR3 totals 13 residues. The V gene lost 2 bases and the J gene lost 6 bases, with 9 bases spanning the gap. CDR3 nucleotides: TGTGCCAGCAGTTACGGGGCCATGGATACGCAGTATTTT. It translates to CASSYGAMDTQYF.

The chain recombines TRBV6-5 with TRBJ2-2, with 8 bases that match TRBD1. CDR1 is MNHEY, CDR2 SVGAGI, per germline. The CDR3 length is 15 residues. Trimming at V came to 6 bases and at J to 6 bases, leaving 9 bases not matched to a gene. CDR3 in amino acids: CASSYGTGGSGELFF. CDR3 nucleotides: TGTGCCAGCAGCTATGGGACAGGAGGGTCCGGGGAGCTGTTTTTT.

The chain has TRBV11-2 and TRBJ2-5; D is unclear. The CDR3 sequence is 14 residues long. Trimming took off 1 base at V and 2 bases at J, with 8 bases between the two ends. Germline V CDR1 and CDR2: SGHAT, FQNNGV. CDR3 DNA sequence: TGTGCCAGCAGCTTAGGGGCACATCAAGAGACCCAGTACTTC. This codes for CASSLGAHQETQYF.

V usage is TRBV14 and J usage is TRBJ2-6; D might be TRBD1 (5 bases). V was trimmed by 0 bases and J by 0 bases, leaving 21 bases between them. Per germline, CDR1 SGHDN and CDR2 FVKESK. The CDR3 has 21 residues. The CDR3 nucleotides read TGTGCCAGCAGCCAAGAGAGCAATGCAGACAGTGATAACTCTGGGGCCAACGTCCTGACTTTC. Translation: CASSQESNADSDNSGANVLTF.

This clone came up a few times. The chain carries TRBV4-1 and TRBJ2-7, with D possibly TRBD2 on 5 matching bases. This CDR3 has 15 amino acids. Germline loops: CDR1 MGHRA, CDR2 YSYEKL. Deletions cut 0 bases from V and 6 bases from J, with 15 bases between. Written as DNA, the CDR3 is TGCGCCAGCAGCCAAGATGGGCTAGCCGGCAGCGAGCAGTACTTC. Its translation: CASSQDGLAGSEQYF.

This clone was found once. The genes are TRBV5-4 and TRBJ2-2; possibly TRBD2 for D (7 bases). Germline values: CDR1 SGHNT, CDR2 YYREEE (reference sequence). The CDR3 extends over 16 amino acids. V shed 10 bases and J shed 2 bases, with 21 bases lying between them. The CDR3 is CAGYSGGAVNTGELFF. The CDR3 nucleotides read TGTGCCGGATACTCGGGGGGCGCCGTTAACACCGGGGAGCTGTTTTTT.

The V call is TRBV2, the J call TRBJ1-4; tentatively, D is TRBD1 (5 bases). The CDR3 contains 14 residues. Germline CDR1 is SNHLY and CDR2 is FYNNEI. Trimming shortened V by 5 bases and J by 8 bases, and 15 bases separated the two germline ends. The CDR3 region is CASSPGPPGEKLFF. The CDR3 nucleotides are TGTGCCAGCAGTCCCGGGCCTCCAGGGGAAAAACTGTTTTTT.

The CDR3 region has the DNA TGTGCCAGCAGCCCCGCACCGGGACAGGGTTTCTACGAGCAGTACTTC. Residues: CASSPAPGQGFYEQYF. The genes are TRBV28 and TRBJ2-7; 9 bases map to TRBD1. CDR1 and CDR2 from the germline V gene are MDHEN and SYDVKM. V was pared by 6 bases and J by 3 bases, with 12 bases of the junction left unmatched. The CDR3 runs 16 residues.